Below, one TCR beta chain is given with its context. Antigen specificity is unknown. Study donors comprised healthy, HIV-negative adults devoid of recent acute infection or vaccination. The sample belongs to a study of shared clonotypes between healthy human individuals. TCRdb's copy holds only in-frame clones and misses some; the assay was immunoSEQ multiplex PCR. Seen here are roughly 380,000 clones, about 97% observed once, and the top ten hold approximately 0.32%. Study outcomes and limitations: Among a few donors, around 5% of naive CD4 clonotypes were found in common. What naive subsets generally showed was a larger estimated richness than memory subsets showed.

V was cut by 6 bases and J by 4 bases, with 9 bases left in between. The CDR3 has 12 amino acids. Germline CDR1 and CDR2: SNHLY and FYNNEI. Sample: memory CD8+ T cells sorted from blood. Subset defined: CD45RO+ cells pooled with CCR7-negative TemRA cells. The chain recombines TRBV2 with TRBJ1-2, with a weak D call TRBD1 (5 bases). The receptor's source is a man between 25 and 39 years old in good health. The CDR3 DNA sequence: TGTGCCAGCAGAGAGGGGATCTATGGCTACACCTTC. Its translation: CASREGIYGYTF.